The next 6 T cell receptor beta chains were all read from a single sample in a study of PD-1 blockade in classical Hodgkin lymphoma. Some clones are missing from TCRdb's copy, which holds only in-frame ones; the method was immunoSEQ multiplex PCR. This table has 15,000 to 20,000 clones, 90% appearing once. The time point was: newly diagnosed, previously untreated cHL patient sample. Specimen: peripheral blood mononuclear cells (PBMCs). The receptors come from a human donor with classical Hodgkin lymphoma.

The V gene is TRBV25-1, the J gene TRBJ1-2, with 7 bases lining up with TRBD1. V lost 3 bases to trimming and J lost 6 bases; unmatched junction nucleotides: 10. The germline gives CDR1 MGHDK, CDR2 SYGVNS. CDR3 length: 15 amino acids. CDR3 sequence reads: CASSDLGTAGNGYTF. CDR3 nucleotide sequence: TGTGCCAGCAGTGATTTGGGGACAGCAGGTAATGGCTACACCTTC.

Notes on this clone: This sample also contains other DNA sequences that code for the same CDR3. The rearrangement uses TRBV18 and TRBJ2-1; D is ambiguous. Trimming took 0 bases from V and 2 from J, leaving 11 bases between them. CDR3 length: 16 amino acids. CDR1 and CDR2 (germline): KGHSH, LQKENI. The CDR3 here is CASSPPRPLTYNEQFF. As DNA, the CDR3 is TGTGCCAGCTCACCACCCCGACCCTTAACCTACAATGAGCAGTTCTTC.

The V call is TRBV6-1, the J call TRBJ2-7; no clear D gene. The CDR3 extends over 15 amino acids. Trimming cost V 4 bases and J 0 bases, with 13 bases left between them. In germline, CDR1 is MNHNS, CDR2 SASEGT. The CDR3, as DNA: TGTGCCAGCAGTGTACCGACGAGGAGCTCCTACGAGCAGTACTTC. This gives the protein CASSVPTRSSYEQYF.

The V and J genes are TRBV30 and TRBJ1-5, with no clear D. Trimming shortened V by 0 bases and J by 4 bases, and 13 bases separated the two germline ends. The germline CDR1 and CDR2 sequences are GTSNPN and SVGIG (reference sequence). CDR3 size: 15 residues. The CDR3 nucleotides read TGTGCCTGGAGTGTAGCCCGGCTCCAAAATCAGCCCCAGCATTTT. It translates to CAWSVARLQNQPQHF.

The CDR3 DNA reads TGTGCCAGCAGTGAAGGGGGTGGGGAGGGTAATGAAAAACTGTTTTTT. Amino acid sequence: CASSEGGGEGNEKLFF. V gene TRBV6-1 combines with J gene TRBJ1-4; unclear D gene. Germline V lookup: CDR1 MNHNS, CDR2 SASEGT. This CDR3 is 16 amino acids long. Trimming cost V 1 base and J 4 bases, with 13 bases left between them.

V and J are TRBV13 and TRBJ2-7, with 11 nucleotides matching TRBD2. Germline CDR1 is PRHDT and CDR2 is FYEKMQ (reference sequence). This CDR3 has 19 residues. V gave up 4 bases and J gave up 4 bases; unmatched junction bases: 18. The CDR3 coding sequence is TGTGCCAGCAGCTCATATACCGGGACTAGCGGAACTTGGGGTTACGAGCAGTACTTC. Residues: CASSSYTGTSGTWGYEQYF.